A selection of T cell receptor beta chains follows, all from one sample in a study of blood T cell repertoires in COVID-19. Assay: immunoSEQ multiplex PCR; the TCRdb copy retains only in-frame clones and omits some. The table lists roughly 59,000 clones, approximately 73% of them singletons. Sequenced input: peripheral blood. These TCRs come from a woman in her fifties or sixties with active or convalescent COVID-19. Each CDR3 is given without its conserved first and last residue.

v_call: TRBV28
cdr3_aa: ASSLTGSGEGPNQPQH

v_call: TRBV30
cdr3_aa: AWRGTGTSGINEQF

v_call: TRBV5-6
cdr3_aa: ASSLVADNGDEQY

v_call: TRBV4-3
cdr3_aa: ASSQDLLRRGTNEKLF

v_call: TRBV28
cdr3_aa: ASGGQGLNTEAF

v_call: TRBV7-2
cdr3_aa: ASSYFSGQQHYGYT

v_call: TRBV7-9
cdr3_aa: ASRQGDYGYT

v_call: TRBV11-2
cdr3_aa: ASRPDVIRASGRPGELF

v_call: TRBV9
cdr3_aa: ASSPRGPSYNEQF

v_call: TRBV5-1
cdr3_aa: ASRSNPQETQY

v_call: TRBV27
cdr3_aa: ASGRQGAIYGYT

v_call: TRBV9
cdr3_aa: ASSSPGMHYGYT

v_call: TRBV6-5
cdr3_aa: ASSYFWGTNEEQY

v_call: TRBV28
cdr3_aa: ASSFMEYGYT

v_call: TRBV11-1
cdr3_aa: ASSLMRRAGTDTQY

v_call: TRBV6-6
cdr3_aa: ASSYPENTGELF

v_call: TRBV19
cdr3_aa: ASKGGSNQPQH